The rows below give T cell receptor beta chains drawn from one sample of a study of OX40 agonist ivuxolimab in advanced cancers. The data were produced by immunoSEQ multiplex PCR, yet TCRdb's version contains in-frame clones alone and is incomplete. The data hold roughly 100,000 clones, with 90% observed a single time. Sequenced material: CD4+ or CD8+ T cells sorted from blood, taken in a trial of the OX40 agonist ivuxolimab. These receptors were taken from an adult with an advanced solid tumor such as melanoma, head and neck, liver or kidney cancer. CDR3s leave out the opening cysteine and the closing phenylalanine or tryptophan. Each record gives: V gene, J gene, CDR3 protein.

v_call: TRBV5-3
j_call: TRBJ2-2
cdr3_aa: ARTKWPGHTSNTGELF

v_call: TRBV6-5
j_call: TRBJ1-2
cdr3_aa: ASSAGGVTNYGYT

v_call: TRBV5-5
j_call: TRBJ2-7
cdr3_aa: ASSLWTGKNEQY

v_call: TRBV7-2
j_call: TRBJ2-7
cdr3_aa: ASSLGGSGSYEQY

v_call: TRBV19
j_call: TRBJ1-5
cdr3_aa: ASSIWGRQGLNQPQH

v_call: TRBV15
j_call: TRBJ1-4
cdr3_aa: ATSSLTENEKLF

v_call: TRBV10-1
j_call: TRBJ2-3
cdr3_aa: ASSEDSTDTQY

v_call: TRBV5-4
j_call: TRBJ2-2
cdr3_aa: ASSLGGWGDTGELF

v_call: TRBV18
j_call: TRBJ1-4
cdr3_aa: ASSPATGNEKLF

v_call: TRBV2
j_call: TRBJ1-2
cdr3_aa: ASSDETGGYT

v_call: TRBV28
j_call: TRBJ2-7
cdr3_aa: ASKVTGYYEQY

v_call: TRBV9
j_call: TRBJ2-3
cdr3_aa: ASNRQGTDTQY

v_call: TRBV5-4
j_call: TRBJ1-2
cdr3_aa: ASSPPGRSQSYGYT

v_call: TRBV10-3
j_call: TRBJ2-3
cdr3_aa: AISESRGQTDTQY

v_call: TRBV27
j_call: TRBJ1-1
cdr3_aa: ASRGTVNTEAF

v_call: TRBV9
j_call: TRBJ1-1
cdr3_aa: ASSPQREAF